Given below is one T cell receptor (beta chain) in context. This clone has more than one count but fewer than ten. It has no known antigen specificity. No much larger clone exists at a distance of one base, and base qualities are not known. These data belong to a study of beta chain features in type 1 diabetes listed by TCRdb under 2018. Broadly, across the study: Mean age, gender distribution, total cell number and subset yield did not differ between patients and healthy donors. A total of roughly 100 million sorted cells were examined across all samples, and a strong correlation was observed between cell number per subset and RNA yield. The study compared the TCRB repertoires of sorted circulating CD4+ T cell subsets in recently diagnosed type 1 diabetes patients with those in matched healthy donors. Regulatory and stem cell-like memory subsets were obtained from only 8 patients and about eight healthy donors, while naive and central memory subsets were obtained from all 28 donors.

From each donor, a single peripheral blood sample of around 0.12 L on average was drawn into heparinised tubes. A BD FACSAria II and a panel including CD45RO, CCR7, CD25, CD127, CD95 and CD27 were used to sort naive, central memory, regulatory and stem cell-like memory CD4+ T cells. Purity was above 98% for every sorted population. PBMCs were separated immediately by Lymphoprep density gradient centrifugation and were stained directly, without being cultured. So that batch effects would be minimized, each experiment stained and sorted samples in pairs, pairing one healthy donor with one patient. On the study overall, not on this receptor specifically: Because cDNA was sequenced instead of genomic DNA, highly expressing activated cells could be over-represented, though the groups showed no difference in activation or CD3 levels. At VDJ recombination sites, type 1 diabetes patients had fewer insertions and more deleted nucleotides, which implies abnormalities in thymic rearrangement. Shorter templates might have been favored by PCR, but patient and control samples were amplified and corrected together, so both groups would have been affected equally by any skew. Only small numbers of individuals were included in the HLA sub-analyses, which left unresolved whether HLA type had any influence on TCRB rearrangement. Type 1 diabetes patients showed a moderate but significant shortening of TCRB CDR3 length in all four CD4+ subsets. Naive, central memory and regulatory TCRB repertoires appeared more similar among patients than among healthy donors.

Compared with germline, V lacks 7 bases and J lacks 2 bases; bases without a gene match: 3. According to the germline V gene, CDR1 reads SNHLY and CDR2 reads FYNNEI. The CDR3 covers 13 residues, taking in both the cysteine and the phenylalanine. Left in the record is the CDR3 DNA by itself, 39 bases read in frame from the first base. All of the isolated RNA was reverse transcribed with the High Capacity cDNA Reverse Transcription Kit, so expressed TCRB transcripts were sequenced. Deep immunoSEQ sequencing was applied to naive, central memory and regulatory T cell samples, giving an average of roughly 3.5 million total reads per sample. After sorted cells were lysed in RLT buffer, RNA was extracted with DNase-treated RNeasy Micro or Mini kits, with the choice depending on cell number. To prevent cross-contamination, every cell subset was processed on its own, while patient and healthy donor samples were processed together. The immunoSEQ multiplex PCR was used to amplify TCRB sequences from cDNA, yielding 87-bp fragments that span the CDR3 region. Sequencing of the amplicons was done on the Illumina HiSeq platform. Per the authors' processing: PCR bias was computationally corrected using synthetic template baselines, reads within Hamming distance 2 were collapsed, and singletons that could not be merged were discarded. By aligning reads against IMGT, V, D and J genes, CDR3 length, and insertions or deletions at six rearrangement sites were assigned. Within each subset, clonotype counts were normalized to sorted cell number, after which true diversity and Gini coefficients were computed with the tcR R package. The overlap coefficient, calculated on TCRB nucleotide sequences, was used to measure repertoire sharing. Out-of-frame TCRB sequences from naive cells were analyzed to stand in for the pre-selection repertoire. The immuneACCESS repertoire file appears here via TCRdb, limited to in-frame rearrangements. These files lack a portion of the clones; in checked studies, under half of the deficit traces to unresolved V genes, and the cause of the others is not known. The DNA was the basis for D and trimming; V, J and clone size are from that table. The sample table records around 710,000 clones; around an eighth of these occur just once. The ten largest clones take up about 0.11% of the sample.

Recombination linked TRBV2 to TRBJ2-7, and 9 bases in between align with TRBD1. The receptor was isolated from a young man with type 1 diabetes. The sample was naive CD4+ T cells from blood. The cell subset or site label here, explained by the study, means: true naive CD4+ T cells. The base sequence is TGTGCCAGCATAGGACAGGGGACCTACGAGCAGTACTTC. It encodes CASIGQGTYEQYF.